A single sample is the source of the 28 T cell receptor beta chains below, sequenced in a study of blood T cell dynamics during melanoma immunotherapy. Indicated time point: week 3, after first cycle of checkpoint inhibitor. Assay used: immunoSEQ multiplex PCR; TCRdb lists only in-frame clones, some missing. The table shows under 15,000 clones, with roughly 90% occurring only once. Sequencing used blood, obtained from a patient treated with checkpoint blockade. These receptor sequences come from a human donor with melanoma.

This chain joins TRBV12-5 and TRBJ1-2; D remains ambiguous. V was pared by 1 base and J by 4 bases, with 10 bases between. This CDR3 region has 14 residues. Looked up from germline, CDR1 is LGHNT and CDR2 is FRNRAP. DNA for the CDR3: TGTGCTAGTGGTTTGGGGTTGAGTTCCTATGGCTACACCTTC. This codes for CASGLGLSSYGYTF.

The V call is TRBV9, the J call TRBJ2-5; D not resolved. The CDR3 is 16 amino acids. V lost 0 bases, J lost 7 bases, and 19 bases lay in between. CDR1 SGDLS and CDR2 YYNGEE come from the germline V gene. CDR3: CASSVGTEKRWGTQYF. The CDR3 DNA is TGTGCCAGCAGCGTAGGGACCGAGAAACGATGGGGGACCCAGTACTTC. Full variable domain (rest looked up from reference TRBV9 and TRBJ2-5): DSGVTQTPKHLITATGQRVTLRCSPRSGDLSVYWYQQSLDQGLQFLIQYYNGEERAKGNILERFSAQQFPDLHSELNLSSLELGDSALYFCASSVGTEKRWGTQYFGPGTRLLVL.

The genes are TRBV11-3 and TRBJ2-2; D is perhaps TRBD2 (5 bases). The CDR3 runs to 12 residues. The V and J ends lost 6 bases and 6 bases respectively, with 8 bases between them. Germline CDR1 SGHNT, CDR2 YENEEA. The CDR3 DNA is TGTGCCAGCAGAGTGAGGGCCGGGGAGCTGTTTTTT. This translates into CASRVRAGELFF. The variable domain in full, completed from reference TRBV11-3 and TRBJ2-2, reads EAGVVQSPRYKIIEKKQPVAFWCNPISGHNTLYWYLQNLGQGPELLIRYENEEAVDDSQLPKDRFSAERLKGVDSTLKIQPAELGDSAVYLCASRVRAGELFFGEGSRLTVL.

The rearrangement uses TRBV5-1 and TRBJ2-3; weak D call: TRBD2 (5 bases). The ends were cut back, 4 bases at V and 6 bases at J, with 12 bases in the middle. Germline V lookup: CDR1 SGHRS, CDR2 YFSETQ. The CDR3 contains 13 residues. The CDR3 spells CASSQEAADTQYF. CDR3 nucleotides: TGCGCCAGCAGCCAGGAGGCAGCGGATACGCAGTATTTT.

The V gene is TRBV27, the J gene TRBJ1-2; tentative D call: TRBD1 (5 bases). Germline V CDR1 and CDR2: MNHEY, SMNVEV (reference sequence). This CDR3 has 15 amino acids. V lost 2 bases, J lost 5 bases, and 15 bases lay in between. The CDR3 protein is CASSLGWGREYGYTF. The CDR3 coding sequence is TGTGCCAGCAGTTTAGGTTGGGGCAGGGAGTATGGCTACACCTTC.

The CDR3 here is CASSYSGGLSEQFF. The CDR3 bases are TGTGCCAGCAGCTATTCGGGTGGTTTGAGTGAGCAGTTCTTC. This chain links TRBV5-4 with TRBJ2-1; no firm D call. The germline gives CDR1 SGHNT, CDR2 YYREEE (reference sequence). This CDR3 is built from 14 residues. Trimming pared 3 bases from V and 9 bases from J, leaving 16 bases between.

CDR3 loop: CASSYYSGSPYEQYF. The CDR3 nucleotides are TGTGCCAGCAGTTATTACAGCGGGAGTCCCTACGAGCAGTACTTC. This sequence joins TRBV6-5 and TRBJ2-7; TRBD2 matches at 8 bases. The CDR3 sequence is 15 residues long. Germline V gene sequence: CDR1 MNHEY, CDR2 SVGAGI. J gave up 2 bases and V 3 bases, and 6 bases lay outside the gene matches.

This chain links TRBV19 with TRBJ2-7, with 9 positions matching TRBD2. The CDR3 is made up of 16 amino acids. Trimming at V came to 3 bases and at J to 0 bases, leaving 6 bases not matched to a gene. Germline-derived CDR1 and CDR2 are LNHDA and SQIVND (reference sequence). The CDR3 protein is CASSISGTSSSYEQYF. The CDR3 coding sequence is TGTGCCAGTAGTATTTCCGGGACTAGCAGCTCCTACGAGCAGTACTTC. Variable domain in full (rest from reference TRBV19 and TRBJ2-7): DGGITQSPKYLFRKEGQNVTLSCEQNLNHDAMYWYRQDPGQGLRLIYYSQIVNDFQKGDIAEGYSVSREKKESFPLTVTSAQKNPTAFYLCASSISGTSSSYEQYFGPGTRLTVT.

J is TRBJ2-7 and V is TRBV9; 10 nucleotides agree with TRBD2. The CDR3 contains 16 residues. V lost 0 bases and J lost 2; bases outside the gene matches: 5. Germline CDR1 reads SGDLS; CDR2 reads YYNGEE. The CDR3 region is CASSVGRTSGPYEQYF. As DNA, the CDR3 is TGTGCCAGCAGCGTAGGAAGGACTAGCGGCCCCTACGAGCAGTACTTC.

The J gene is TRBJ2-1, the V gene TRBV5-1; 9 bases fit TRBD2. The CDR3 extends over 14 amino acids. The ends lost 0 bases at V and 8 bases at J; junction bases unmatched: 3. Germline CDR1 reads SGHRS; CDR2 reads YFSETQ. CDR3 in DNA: TGCGCCAGCAGCTTGGCGAAGCGGGAGGATGAGCAGTTCTTC. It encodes CASSLAKREDEQFF.

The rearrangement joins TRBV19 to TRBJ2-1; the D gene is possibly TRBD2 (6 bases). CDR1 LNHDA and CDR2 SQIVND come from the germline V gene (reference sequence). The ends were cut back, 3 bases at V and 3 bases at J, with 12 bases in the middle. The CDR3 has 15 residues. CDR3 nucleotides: TGTGCCAGTAGTATTTCACTAGCAGTCTACAATGAGCAGTTCTTC. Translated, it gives CASSISLAVYNEQFF.

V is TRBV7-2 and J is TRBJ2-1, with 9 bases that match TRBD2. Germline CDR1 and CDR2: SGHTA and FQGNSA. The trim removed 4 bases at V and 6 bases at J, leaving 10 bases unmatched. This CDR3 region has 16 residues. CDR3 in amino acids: CASSSDGLAGFNEQFF. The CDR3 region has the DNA TGTGCCAGCAGCTCCGATGGGCTAGCGGGATTCAATGAGCAGTTCTTC.

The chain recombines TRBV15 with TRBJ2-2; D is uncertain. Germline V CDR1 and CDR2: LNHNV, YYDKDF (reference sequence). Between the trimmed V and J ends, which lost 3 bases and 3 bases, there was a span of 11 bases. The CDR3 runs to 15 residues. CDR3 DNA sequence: TGTGCCACCAGCAGCGGGTTATCGGACACCGGGGAGCTGTTTTTT. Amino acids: CATSSGLSDTGELFF.

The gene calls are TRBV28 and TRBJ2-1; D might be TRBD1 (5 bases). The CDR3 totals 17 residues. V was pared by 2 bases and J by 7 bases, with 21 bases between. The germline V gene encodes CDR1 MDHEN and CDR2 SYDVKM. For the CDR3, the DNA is TGTGCCAGCAGTTTAGGCGCGTCTGGGGCCCGGATGAATGAGCAGTTCTTC. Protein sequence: CASSLGASGARMNEQFF.

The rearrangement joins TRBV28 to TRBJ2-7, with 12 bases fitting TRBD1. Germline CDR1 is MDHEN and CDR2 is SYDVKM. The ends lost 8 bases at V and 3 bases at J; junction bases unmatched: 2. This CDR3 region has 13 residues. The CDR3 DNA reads TGTGCCAGCCGGGACAGGGGGCGCTACGAGCAGTACTTC. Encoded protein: CASRDRGRYEQYF.

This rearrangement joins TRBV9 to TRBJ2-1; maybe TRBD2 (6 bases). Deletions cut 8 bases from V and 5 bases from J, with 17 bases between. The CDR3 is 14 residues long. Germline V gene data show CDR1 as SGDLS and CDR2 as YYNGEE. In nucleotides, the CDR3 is TGTGCCAGTACCCCCGCGGGACGGAACAATGAGCAGTTCTTC. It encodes CASTPAGRNNEQFF.

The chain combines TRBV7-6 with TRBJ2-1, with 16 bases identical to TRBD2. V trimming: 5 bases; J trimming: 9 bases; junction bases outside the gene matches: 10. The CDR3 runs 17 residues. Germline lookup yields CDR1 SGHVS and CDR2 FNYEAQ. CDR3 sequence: CASSTPGLAGGPVEQFF. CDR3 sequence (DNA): TGTGCCAGCAGCACACCGGGACTAGCGGGAGGGCCTGTTGAGCAGTTCTTC. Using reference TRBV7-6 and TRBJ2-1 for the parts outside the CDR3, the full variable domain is GAGVSQSPRYKVTKRGQDVALRCDPISGHVSLYWYRQALGQGPEFLTYFNYEAQQDKSGLPNDRFSAERPEGSISTLTIQRTEQRDSAMYRCASSTPGLAGGPVEQFFGPGTRLTVL.

CDR3 amino acids: CASGLTRNTEAFF. In nucleotides, the CDR3 is TGTGCCAGCGGACTTACGAGGAACACTGAAGCTTTCTTT. This chain links TRBV6-6 with TRBJ1-1; D gene ambiguous. The CDR3 consists of 13 residues. CDR1 and CDR2 from the germline V gene are MNHNY and SVGAGI (reference sequence). V lost 8 bases, J lost 1 base, and 11 bases lay in between.

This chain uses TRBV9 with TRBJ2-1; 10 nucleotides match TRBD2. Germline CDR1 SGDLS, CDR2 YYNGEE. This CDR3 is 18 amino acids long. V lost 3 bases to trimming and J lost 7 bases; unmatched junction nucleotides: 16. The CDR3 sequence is CASSGGGLSAGGPNEQFF. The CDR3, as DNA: TGTGCCAGCAGCGGTGGGGGGCTCTCAGCGGGAGGGCCGAATGAGCAGTTCTTC.

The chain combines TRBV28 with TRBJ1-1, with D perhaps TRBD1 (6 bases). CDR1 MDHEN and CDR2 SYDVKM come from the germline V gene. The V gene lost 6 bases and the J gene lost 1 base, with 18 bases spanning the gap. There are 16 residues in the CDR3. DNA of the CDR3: TGTGCCAGCAGCTCCCCTCGGGGACACACGAACACTGAAGCTTTCTTT. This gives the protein CASSSPRGHTNTEAFF.

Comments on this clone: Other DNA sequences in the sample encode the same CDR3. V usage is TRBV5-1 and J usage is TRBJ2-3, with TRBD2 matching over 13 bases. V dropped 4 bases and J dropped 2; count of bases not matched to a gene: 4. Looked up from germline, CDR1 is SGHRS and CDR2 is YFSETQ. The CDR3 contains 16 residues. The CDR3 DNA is TGCGCCAGCAGCGTGACTAGCGGGAGGTCCACAGATACGCAGTATTTT. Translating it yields CASSVTSGRSTDTQYF.

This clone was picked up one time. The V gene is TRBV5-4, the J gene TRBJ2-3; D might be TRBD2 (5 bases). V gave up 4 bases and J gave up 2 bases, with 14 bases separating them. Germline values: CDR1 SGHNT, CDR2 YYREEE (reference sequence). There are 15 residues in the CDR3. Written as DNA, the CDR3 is TGTGCCAGCAGCCTTGGCAGCGGATCCACAGATACGCAGTATTTT. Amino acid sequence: CASSLGSGSTDTQYF.

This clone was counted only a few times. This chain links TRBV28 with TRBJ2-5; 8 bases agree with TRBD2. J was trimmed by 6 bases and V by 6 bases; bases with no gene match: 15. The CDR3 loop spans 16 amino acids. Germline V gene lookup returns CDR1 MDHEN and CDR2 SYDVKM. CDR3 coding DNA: TGTGCCAGCAGAGGTAGCGGGACCGGGGGTTACAAGACCCAGTACTTC. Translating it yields CASRGSGTGGYKTQYF.

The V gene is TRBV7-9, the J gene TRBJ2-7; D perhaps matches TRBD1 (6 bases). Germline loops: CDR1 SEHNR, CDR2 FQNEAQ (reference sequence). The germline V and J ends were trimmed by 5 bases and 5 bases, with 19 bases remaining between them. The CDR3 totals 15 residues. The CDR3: CASSQPQGLFDEQYF. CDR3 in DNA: TGTGCCAGCAGCCAACCACAGGGCTTATTCGACGAGCAGTACTTC.

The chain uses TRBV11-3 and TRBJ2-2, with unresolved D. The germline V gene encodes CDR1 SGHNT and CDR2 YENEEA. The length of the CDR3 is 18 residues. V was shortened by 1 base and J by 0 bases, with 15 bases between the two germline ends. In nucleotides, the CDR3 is TGTGCCAGCAGCTTAGCGCGGCTGAGAGAGGCGAACACCGGGGAGCTGTTTTTT. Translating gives CASSLARLREANTGELFF.

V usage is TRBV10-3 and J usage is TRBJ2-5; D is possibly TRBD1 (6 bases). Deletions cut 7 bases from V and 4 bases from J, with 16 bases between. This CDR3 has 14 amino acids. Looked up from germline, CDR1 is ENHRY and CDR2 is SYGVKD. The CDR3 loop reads CAIKGPGRGETQYF. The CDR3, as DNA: TGTGCCATCAAGGGCCCGGGCAGGGGAGAGACCCAGTACTTC.

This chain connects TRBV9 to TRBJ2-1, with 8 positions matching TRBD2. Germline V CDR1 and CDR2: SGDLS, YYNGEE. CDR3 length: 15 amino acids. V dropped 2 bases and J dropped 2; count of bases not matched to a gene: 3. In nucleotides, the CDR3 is TGTGCCAGCAGCGTTAGCGGGAAAGCCTACAATGAGCAGTTCTTC. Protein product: CASSVSGKAYNEQFF.

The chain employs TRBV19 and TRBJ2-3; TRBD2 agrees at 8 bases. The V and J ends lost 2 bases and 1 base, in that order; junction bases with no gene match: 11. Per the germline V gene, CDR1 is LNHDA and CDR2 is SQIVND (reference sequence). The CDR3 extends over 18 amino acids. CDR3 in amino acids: CASSILTRGGVGTDTQYF. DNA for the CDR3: TGTGCCAGTAGTATACTTACTCGGGGGGGAGTAGGCACAGATACGCAGTATTTT.